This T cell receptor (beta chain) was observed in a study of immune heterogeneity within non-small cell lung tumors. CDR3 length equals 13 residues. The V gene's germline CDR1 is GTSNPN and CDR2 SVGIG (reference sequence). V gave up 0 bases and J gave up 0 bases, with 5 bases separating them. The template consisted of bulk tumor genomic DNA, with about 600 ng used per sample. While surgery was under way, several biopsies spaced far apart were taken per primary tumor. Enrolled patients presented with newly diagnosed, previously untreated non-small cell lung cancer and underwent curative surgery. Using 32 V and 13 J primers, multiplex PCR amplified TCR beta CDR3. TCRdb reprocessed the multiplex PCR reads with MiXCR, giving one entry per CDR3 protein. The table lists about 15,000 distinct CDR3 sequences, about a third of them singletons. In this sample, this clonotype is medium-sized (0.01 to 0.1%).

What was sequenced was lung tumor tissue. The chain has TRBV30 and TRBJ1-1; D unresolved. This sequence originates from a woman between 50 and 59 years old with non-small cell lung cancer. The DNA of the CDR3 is TGTGCCTGGAGTGTGAGCATGAACACTGAAGCTTTCTTT. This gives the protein CAWSVSMNTEAFF.